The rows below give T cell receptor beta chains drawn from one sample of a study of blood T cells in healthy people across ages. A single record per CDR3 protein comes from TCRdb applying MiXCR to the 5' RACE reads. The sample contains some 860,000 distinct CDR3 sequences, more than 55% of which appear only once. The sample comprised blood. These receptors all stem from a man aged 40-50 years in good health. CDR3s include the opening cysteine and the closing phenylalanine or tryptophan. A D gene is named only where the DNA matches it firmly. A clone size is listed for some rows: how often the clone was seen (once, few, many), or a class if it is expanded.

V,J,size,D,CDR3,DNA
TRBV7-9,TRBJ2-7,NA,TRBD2,CASSFVRGSHEQYF,TGTGCCAGCAGCTTTGTGCGGGGGAGTCACGAGCAGTACTTC
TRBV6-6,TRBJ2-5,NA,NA,CASSVQVIQETQYF,TGTGCCAGCAGTGTACAGGTGATCCAAGAGACCCAGTACTTC
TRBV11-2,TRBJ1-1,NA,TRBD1,CASSLEGTGVTEAFF,TGTGCCAGCAGCTTAGAAGGGACAGGGGTGACTGAAGCTTTCTTT
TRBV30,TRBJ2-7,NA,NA,CAWSVVEDRSYEQYF,TGTGCCTGGAGTGTAGTTGAAGACAGATCCTACGAGCAGTACTTC
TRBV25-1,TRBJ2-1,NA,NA,CASSTAFPWGPPYNEQFF,TGTGCCAGCAGTACGGCATTCCCGTGGGGGCCCCCATACAATGAGCAGTTCTTC
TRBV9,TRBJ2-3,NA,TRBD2,CASSLGLAGVSDTQYF,TGTGCCAGCAGCTTGGGACTAGCGGGAGTATCAGATACGCAGTATTTT
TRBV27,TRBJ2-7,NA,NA,CASSFAVTIVDEQYF,TGTGCCAGCAGTTTCGCGGTGACCATTGTGGACGAGCAGTACTTC
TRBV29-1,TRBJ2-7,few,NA,CSAKEGGSEQYF,TGCAGCGCCAAAGAGGGGGGATCCGAGCAGTACTTC
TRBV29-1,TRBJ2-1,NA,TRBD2,CSVKPGLGNEQFF,TGCAGCGTCAAACCGGGACTAGGCAATGAGCAGTTCTTC
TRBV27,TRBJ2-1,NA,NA,CASRPLGGGKDYNEQFF,TGTGCCAGCAGGCCCCTGGGGGGCGGGAAAGACTACAATGAGCAGTTCTTC
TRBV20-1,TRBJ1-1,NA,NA,CSAREVGPNTEAFF,TGCAGTGCTAGAGAAGTGGGTCCCAACACTGAAGCTTTCTTT
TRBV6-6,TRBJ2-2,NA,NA,CASSFNRWELFF,TGTGCCAGCAGTTTTAACAGATGGGAGCTGTTTTTT
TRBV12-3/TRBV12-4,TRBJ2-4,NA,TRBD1,CASSPGTGGDIQYF,TGTGCCAGCAGTCCCGGGACAGGGGGGGACATTCAGTACTTC
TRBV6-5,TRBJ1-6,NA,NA,CASSYSGSIGASYNSPLHF,TGTGCCAGCAGTTACTCGGGCAGTATTGGGGCTTCCTATAATTCACCCCTCCACTTT
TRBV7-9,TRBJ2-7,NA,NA,CASSAQGLISYEQYF,TGTGCCAGCAGCGCACAGGGCTTAATTTCCTACGAGCAGTACTTC
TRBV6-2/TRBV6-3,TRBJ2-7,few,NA,CASSFRAYYEQYF,TGTGCCAGCAGCTTTAGGGCGTACTACGAGCAGTACTTC
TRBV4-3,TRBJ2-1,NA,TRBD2,CASSQDSLAGYNEQFF,TGCGCCAGCAGCCAAGATTCCCTAGCGGGATACAATGAGCAGTTCTTC
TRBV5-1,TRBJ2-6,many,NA,CASSRFSGANVLTF,TGCGCCAGCAGCCGTTTCTCTGGGGCCAACGTCCTGACTTTC
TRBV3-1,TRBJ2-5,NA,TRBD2,CASSQERLAFETQYF,TGTGCCAGCAGCCAAGAGAGACTAGCGTTTGAGACCCAGTACTTC
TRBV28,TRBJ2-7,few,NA,CAIRDKATYEQYF,TGTGCCATCCGGGACAAGGCCACCTACGAGCAGTACTTC
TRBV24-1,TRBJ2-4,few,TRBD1,CATNLNRDSPSAKNIQYF,TGTGCCACCAACCTGAACCGGGACAGCCCATCAGCCAAAAACATTCAGTACTTC
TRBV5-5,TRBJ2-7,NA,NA,CASSSSTGSSSYEQYF,TGTGCCAGCAGCTCAAGTACAGGTTCCAGCTCCTACGAGCAGTACTTC
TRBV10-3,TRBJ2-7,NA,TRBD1,CAISEYISGTGDGYEQYF,TGTGCCATCAGTGAGTACATCTCCGGGACAGGGGATGGGTACGAGCAGTACTTC
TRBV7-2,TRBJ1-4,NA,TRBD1,CASSPSGGEKLFF,TGTGCCAGCAGCCCCTCAGGGGGCGAAAAACTGTTTTTT
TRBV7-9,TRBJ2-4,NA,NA,CASSFVVYERYF,TGTGCCAGCAGCTTCGTGGTCTACGAGCGGTACTTC
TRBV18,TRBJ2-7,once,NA,CASSPTRVHEQYF,TGTGCCAGCTCACCGACGAGGGTCCACGAGCAGTACTTC
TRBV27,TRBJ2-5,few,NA,CASSYHPVREQETQYF,TGTGCCAGCAGTTACCACCCGGTTAGAGAACAGGAGACCCAGTACTTC
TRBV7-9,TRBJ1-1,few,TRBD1,CASSLPEGGTGLETEAFF,TGTGCCAGCAGCTTACCAGAGGGGGGGACAGGTTTGGAGACTGAAGCTTTCTTT
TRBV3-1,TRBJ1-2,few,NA,CASSRRQNPNYGYTF,TGTGCCAGCAGCCGCCGACAGAACCCGAACTATGGCTACACCTTC
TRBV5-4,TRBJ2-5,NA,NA,CASSPELRAQETQYF,TGTGCCAGCAGCCCTGAACTTAGGGCCCAAGAGACCCAGTACTTC
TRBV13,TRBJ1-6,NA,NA,CASSHGGPNSPLHF,TGTGCCAGCAGCCATGGAGGTCCGAATTCACCCCTCCACTTT
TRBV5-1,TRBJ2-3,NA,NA,CASTSTGTDTQYF,TGCGCCAGCACTTCAACAGGCACAGATACGCAGTATTTT
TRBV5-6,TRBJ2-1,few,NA,CASSTWADNEQFF,TGTGCCAGCAGCACCTGGGCGGATAATGAGCAGTTCTTC
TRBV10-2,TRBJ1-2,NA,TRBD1,CASSEPYGQGPNYGYTF,TGCGCCAGCAGTGAGCCTTACGGACAGGGACCTAACTATGGCTACACCTTC
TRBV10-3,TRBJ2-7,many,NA,CAISRDTQEQYF,TGTGCCATCAGTAGGGACACCCAGGAGCAGTACTTC
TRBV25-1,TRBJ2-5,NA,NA,CASSEGLRGETQYF,TGTGCCAGCAGTGAGGGCCTTAGGGGGGAGACCCAGTACTTC
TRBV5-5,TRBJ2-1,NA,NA,CASSMILAPMGNEQFF,TGTGCCAGCAGCATGATACTAGCTCCGATGGGGAATGAGCAGTTCTTC
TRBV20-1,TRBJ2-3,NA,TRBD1,CSARDATGEADTQYF,TGCAGTGCTAGAGACGCGACAGGGGAGGCAGATACGCAGTATTTT
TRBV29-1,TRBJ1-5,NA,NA,CSVVGVGANQPQHF,TGCAGCGTTGTAGGGGTTGGGGCCAATCAGCCCCAGCATTTT
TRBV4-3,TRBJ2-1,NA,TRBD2,CASSQAWTSGGHEQFF,TGCGCCAGCAGCCAAGCCTGGACTAGCGGGGGACATGAGCAGTTCTTC
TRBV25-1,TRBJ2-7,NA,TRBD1,CAGSGRETGVEQYF,TGTGCCGGCAGTGGACGGGAGACAGGGGTCGAGCAGTACTTC